Listed below are T cell receptor beta chains from one sample, sequenced in a study of shared clonotypes between healthy human individuals. Produced via immunoSEQ multiplex PCR; TCRdb's table is partial and in-frame only. Of 2 million to 2.5 million clones detected, 93% appear once; the ten largest clones hold about 0.34%. The sequencing sample was made of naive CD4+ T cells from PBMCs. These receptors were obtained from a man between 18 and 29 years old in good health. Some clones in this sample may be carry-over from other donors' samples. The CDR3 runs from the conserved cysteine through the conserved F or W. D genes are given only for firm matches.

J | V | length | D | DNA | CDR3
TRBJ2-3 | TRBV5-1 | 14 | - | TGCGCCAGCAGCTTGGGTGGGATCACAGATACGCAGTATTTT | CASSLGGITDTQYF
TRBJ2-7 | TRBV5-5 | 16 | - | TGTGCCAGCAGCTCGCACACGTGGGGAAGCTTATACGAGCAGTACTTC | CASSSHTWGSLYEQYF
TRBJ2-4 | TRBV6-7 | 19 | - | TGTGCCAGCAGTTACCATGATGGATATGATGACAGTTGGTACCACATTCAGTACTTC | CASSYHDGYDDSWYHIQYF
TRBJ1-1 | TRBV4-1 | 15 | - | TGCGCCAGCAGCTACGTATGGTCGGCGAACACTGAAGCTTTCTTT | CASSYVWSANTEAFF
TRBJ2-5 | TRBV19 | 16 | TRBD2 | TGTGCCAGTAGTACAACGGGACTAGCGGGACGGGAGACCCAGTACTTC | CASSTTGLAGRETQYF
TRBJ1-6 | TRBV30 | 13 | - | TGTGCCGGAGGGGCAGCCTTTTCTTCACCCCTCCACTTT | CAGGAAFSSPLHF
TRBJ1-6 | TRBV27 | 18 | TRBD1 | TGTGCCAGCACCGCTTTGGTATCTGAGGAGGGGGCCCCTTCACCCCTCCACTTT | CASTALVSEEGAPSPLHF
TRBJ2-5 | TRBV4-1 | 14 | - | TGCGCCAGCAGCCTTCAGGGGTTCGGAGAGACCCAGTACTTC | CASSLQGFGETQYF
TRBJ1-4 | TRBV30 | 13 | - | TGTGCCTGGAGTACCTTGGGGGATGAAAAACTGTTTTTT | CAWSTLGDEKLFF
TRBJ2-7 | TRBV19 | 15 | TRBD2 | TGTGCCAGTAGTGCGGGACTAGCGGGAGTTGGTGAGCAGTACTTC | CASSAGLAGVGEQYF
TRBJ2-2 | TRBV18 | 16 | - | TGTGCCAGCTCACCAAATTTCGGCGGGGTAACCGGGGAGCTGTTTTTT | CASSPNFGGVTGELFF
TRBJ2-7 | TRBV6-5 | 14 | - | TGTGCCAGCAGTTACAGGGACGGTGCCTACGAGCAGTACTTC | CASSYRDGAYEQYF
TRBJ1-1 | TRBV6-1 | 15 | - | TGTGCCAGCAGGTTGCTATCACGGGTGGGTACTGAAGCTTTCTTT | CASRLLSRVGTEAFF
TRBJ1-5 | TRBV28 | 14 | - | TGTGCCAGCAGTTTGGTAGATAGCAATCAGCCCCAGCATTTT | CASSLVDSNQPQHF
TRBJ2-5 | TRBV6-1 | 14 | - | TGTGCCAGCAAAGGGAGTAGCGTTCAAGAGACCCAGTACTTC | CASKGSSVQETQYF
TRBJ2-5 | TRBV5-4 | 14 | TRBD2 | TGTGCCAGCAGCTTAGGCGGGGGGGGAGAGACCCAGTACTTC | CASSLGGGGETQYF
TRBJ1-4 | TRBV28 | 15 | - | TGTGCCAGCAGCCGACAAGGGGTGGGGAATGAAAAACTGTTTTTT | CASSRQGVGNEKLFF
TRBJ1-2 | TRBV28 | 13 | - | TGTGCCAGCAGCCTCACAGGGCCCAATGGCTACACCTTC | CASSLTGPNGYTF
TRBJ2-4 | TRBV4-1 | 18 | - | TGCGCCAGCAGCCAAGAGCAAGCAGCGGAGTTAGCCAAAAACATTCAGTACTTC | CASSQEQAAELAKNIQYF
TRBJ1-3 | TRBV28 | 14 | - | TGTGCCAGCAGTTTCTTGGGCTGGAGAAACACCATATATTTT | CASSFLGWRNTIYF